This T cell receptor beta chain is from a study of CD8 T cells in Susac syndrome (dated by TCRdb to about 2019). Notes on the research overall: Repertoire sequencing was used to test whether CD8+ T cell activation and differentiation in Susac syndrome was antigen driven. The clonality of the CD8+ T cell repertoire was compared across 12 healthy donors, roughly 14 Susac syndrome patients and under 18 multiple sclerosis patients. General study outcomes and caveats: The number of individuals in the TCR sequencing and HLA analysis was acknowledged as relatively small.

Peripheral blood CD8+ and CD4+ T cells from healthy donors, Susac syndrome patients and multiple sclerosis patients were profiled by high-throughput TCR beta sequencing. Multiple sclerosis controls were treatment-naive patients with stable or active relapsing-remitting disease fulfilling revised McDonald criteria. Bulk CD8+ and CD4+ T cells were purified by magnetic negative isolation, whereas CD8+ TEMRA cells were enriched by FACS. Blood was collected in EDTA tubes and processed within 24 hours, with PBMCs isolated through density gradient centrifugation. PBMCs intended for TCR sequencing were cryopreserved in liquid nitrogen and were subsequently thawed in a 37 degrees C water bath. The sorted or isolated CD4+, CD8+ and CD8+ TEMRA cells reached a purity of at least 90%. For this clonotype: Its antigen has not been determined. Within one base of it there is no much larger clone, and no base qualities were kept.

RNA was extracted using the RNeasy kit, and about 0.45 to 1 ug of the RNA was reverse transcribed with random hexamers. TCR beta CDR3 regions were amplified with the immunoSEQ multiplex PCR assay covering 54 Vbeta and 13 Jbeta segments. PCR amplification bias was corrected using a synthetic template baseline for primer optimization and computational correction. As for how the authors treated the data: Reads were annotated to V, D and J genes according to IMGT and were analyzed with immunoSEQ Analyzer, with only productive sequences retained. To calculate clonality, Shannon entropy was normalized by log2 of the number of productive unique sequences and then subtracted from one. For each patient and control, public and private clones were evaluated among the 100 most prevalent clones. Susac-specific clones were defined as absent from healthy and MS cohorts, 850 to 1,300 published viral clones and other ImmuneACCESS disease sequences. TCRdb passed the public sequencing reads through fastp at Q25 and MiXCR, retaining productive beta sequences. Each CDR3 protein appears once, grouped with its most common genes and DNA. What appears here as the V and J calls and clone size reflects TCRdb's work, not the paper's. Here the sample has 150,000 to 200,000 distinct CDR3 sequences; 85% to 95% occur a single time. Clones ranked in the top ten supply less than 0.2% of the sample.

The material sequenced was CD8+ T cells from PBMCs. This TCR was recovered from a human donor with multiple sclerosis.

The DNA sequence is given as TGTGCCAGCAGCTTCACTAGCGGGATTGATGGGGGGGCCAACGTCCTGACTTTC. It codes for CASSFTSGIDGGANVLTF. This receptor chain uses TRBV28 and TRBJ2-6, with 10 middle bases fitting TRBD2. The germline V end is reduced by 6 bases and the J end by 4 bases; junction bases left unmatched: 12. The CDR3, from cysteine to phenylalanine, totals 18 residues. Solely the CDR3 DNA is kept, with 54 bases framed from the first base. CDR1 MDHEN and CDR2 SYDVKM are derived from the germline V gene.